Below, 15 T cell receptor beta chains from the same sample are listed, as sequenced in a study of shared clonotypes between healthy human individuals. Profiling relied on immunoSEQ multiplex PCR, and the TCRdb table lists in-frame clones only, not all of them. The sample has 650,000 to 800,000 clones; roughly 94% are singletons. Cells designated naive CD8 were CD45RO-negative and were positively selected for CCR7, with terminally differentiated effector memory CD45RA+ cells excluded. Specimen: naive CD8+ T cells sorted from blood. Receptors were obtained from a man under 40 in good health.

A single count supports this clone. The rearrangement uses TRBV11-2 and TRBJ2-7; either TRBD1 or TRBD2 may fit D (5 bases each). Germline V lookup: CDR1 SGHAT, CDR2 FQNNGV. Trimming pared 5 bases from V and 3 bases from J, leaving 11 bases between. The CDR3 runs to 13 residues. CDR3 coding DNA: TGTGCCAGCAGCCCCGGGACGGGCTACGAGCAGTACTTC. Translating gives CASSPGTGYEQYF. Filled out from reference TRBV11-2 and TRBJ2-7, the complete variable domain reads EAGVAQSPRYKIIEKRQSVAFWCNPISGHATLYWYQQILGQGPKLLIQFQNNGVVDDSQLPKDRFSAERLKGVDSTLKIQPAKLEDSAVYLCASSPGTGYEQYFGPGTRLTVT.

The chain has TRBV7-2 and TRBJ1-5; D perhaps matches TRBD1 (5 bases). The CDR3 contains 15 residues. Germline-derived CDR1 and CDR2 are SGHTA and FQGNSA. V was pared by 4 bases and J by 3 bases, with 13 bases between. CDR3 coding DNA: TGTGCCAGCAGCTGGTTTTGGGGCGACAATCAGCCCCAGCATTTT. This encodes CASSWFWGDNQPQHF. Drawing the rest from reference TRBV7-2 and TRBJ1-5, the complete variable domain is GAGVSQSPSNKVTEKGKDVELRCDPISGHTALYWYRQSLGQGLEFLIYFQGNSAPDKSGLPSDRFSAERTGGSVSTLTIQRTQQEDSAVYLCASSWFWGDNQPQHFGDGTRLSIL.

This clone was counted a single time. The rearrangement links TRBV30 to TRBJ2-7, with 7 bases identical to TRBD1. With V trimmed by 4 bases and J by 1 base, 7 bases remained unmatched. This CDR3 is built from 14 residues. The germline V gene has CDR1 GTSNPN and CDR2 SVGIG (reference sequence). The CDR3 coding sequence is TGTGCCTGGACTTTGGGACAGTTGTCCTACGAGCAGTACTTC. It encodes CAWTLGQLSYEQYF.

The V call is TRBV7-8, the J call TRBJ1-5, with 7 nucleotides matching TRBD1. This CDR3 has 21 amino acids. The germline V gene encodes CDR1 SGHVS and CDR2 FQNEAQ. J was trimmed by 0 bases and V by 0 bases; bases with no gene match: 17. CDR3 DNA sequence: TGTGCCAGCAGCTTAGCGCTAGGAGGCAGGGGGAGGTGGTATAGCAATCAGCCCCAGCATTTT. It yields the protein CASSLALGGRGRWYSNQPQHF.

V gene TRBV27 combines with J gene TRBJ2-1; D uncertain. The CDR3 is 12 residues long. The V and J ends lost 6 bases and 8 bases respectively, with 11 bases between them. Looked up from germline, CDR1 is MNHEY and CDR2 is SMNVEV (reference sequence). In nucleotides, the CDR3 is TGTGCCAGCAGCCGATCTAGGTATGAGCAGTTCTTC. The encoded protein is CASSRSRYEQFF.

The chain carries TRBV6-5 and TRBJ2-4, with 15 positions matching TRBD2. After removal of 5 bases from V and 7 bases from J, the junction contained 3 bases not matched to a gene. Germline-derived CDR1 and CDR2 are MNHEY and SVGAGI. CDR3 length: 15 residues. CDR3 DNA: TGTGCCAGCAGTGGACTAGCGGGAGGGCTGAACATTCAGTACTTC. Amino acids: CASSGLAGGLNIQYF.

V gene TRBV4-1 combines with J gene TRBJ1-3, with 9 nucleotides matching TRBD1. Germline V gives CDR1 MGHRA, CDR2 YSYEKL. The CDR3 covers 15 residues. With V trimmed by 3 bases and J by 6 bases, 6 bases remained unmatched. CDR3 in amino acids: CASSHLGQGANTIYF. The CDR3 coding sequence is TGCGCCAGCAGCCACTTGGGACAGGGTGCAAACACCATATATTTT.

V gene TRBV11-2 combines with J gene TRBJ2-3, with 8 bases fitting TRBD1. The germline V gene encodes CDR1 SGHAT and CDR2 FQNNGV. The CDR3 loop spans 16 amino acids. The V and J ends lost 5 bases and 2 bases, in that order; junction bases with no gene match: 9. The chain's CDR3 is CASSDPGQDHTDTQYF. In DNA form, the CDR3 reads TGTGCCAGCAGCGATCCGGGACAGGACCACACAGATACGCAGTATTTT.

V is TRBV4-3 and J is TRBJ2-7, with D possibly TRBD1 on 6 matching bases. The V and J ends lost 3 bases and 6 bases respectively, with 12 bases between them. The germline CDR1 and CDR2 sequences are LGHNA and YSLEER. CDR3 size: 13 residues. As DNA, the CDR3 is TGCGCCAGCAGCCAGACAGGTTTGTCCGAGCAGTACTTC. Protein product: CASSQTGLSEQYF.

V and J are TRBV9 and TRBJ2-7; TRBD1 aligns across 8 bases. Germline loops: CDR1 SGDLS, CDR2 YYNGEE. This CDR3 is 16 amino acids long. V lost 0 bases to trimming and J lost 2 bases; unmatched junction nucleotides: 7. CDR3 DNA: TGTGCCAGCAGCGTAGCCCGGGACAGGCCAACCTACGAGCAGTACTTC. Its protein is CASSVARDRPTYEQYF. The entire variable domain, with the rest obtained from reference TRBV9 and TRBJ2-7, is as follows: DSGVTQTPKHLITATGQRVTLRCSPRSGDLSVYWYQQSLDQGLQFLIQYYNGEERAKGNILERFSAQQFPDLHSELNLSSLELGDSALYFCASSVARDRPTYEQYFGPGTRLTVT.

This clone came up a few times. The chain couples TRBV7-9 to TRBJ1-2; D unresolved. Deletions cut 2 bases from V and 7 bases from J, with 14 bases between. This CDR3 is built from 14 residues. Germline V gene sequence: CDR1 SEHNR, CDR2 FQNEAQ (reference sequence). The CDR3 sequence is CASSLREITRGYTF. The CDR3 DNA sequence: TGTGCCAGCAGCTTAAGGGAAATCACTCGTGGCTACACCTTC.

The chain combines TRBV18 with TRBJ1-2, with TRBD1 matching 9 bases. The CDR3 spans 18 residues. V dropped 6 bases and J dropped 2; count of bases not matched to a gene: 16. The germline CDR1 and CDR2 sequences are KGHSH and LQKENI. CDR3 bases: TGTGCCAGCTCCCACACGCCGGGACAGGGATTTATAAACTATGGCTACACCTTC. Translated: CASSHTPGQGFINYGYTF. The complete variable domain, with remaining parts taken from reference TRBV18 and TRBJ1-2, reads NAGVMQNPRHLVRRRGQEARLRCSPMKGHSHVYWYRQLPEEGLKFMVYLQKENIIDESGMPKERFSAEFPKEGPSILRIQQVVRGDSAAYFCASSHTPGQGFINYGYTFGSGTRLTVV.

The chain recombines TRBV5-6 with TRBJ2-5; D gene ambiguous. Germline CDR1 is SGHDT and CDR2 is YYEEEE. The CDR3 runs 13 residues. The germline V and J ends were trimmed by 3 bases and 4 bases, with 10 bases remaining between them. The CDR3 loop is CASSSGRRETQYF. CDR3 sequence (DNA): TGTGCCAGCAGCTCCGGACGGAGAGAGACCCAGTACTTC.

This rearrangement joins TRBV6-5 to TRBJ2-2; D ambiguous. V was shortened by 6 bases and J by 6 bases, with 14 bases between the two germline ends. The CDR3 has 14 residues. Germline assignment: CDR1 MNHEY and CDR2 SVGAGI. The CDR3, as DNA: TGTGCCAGCAGACCATTCGACAATCCCGGGGAGCTGTTTTTT. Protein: CASRPFDNPGELFF.

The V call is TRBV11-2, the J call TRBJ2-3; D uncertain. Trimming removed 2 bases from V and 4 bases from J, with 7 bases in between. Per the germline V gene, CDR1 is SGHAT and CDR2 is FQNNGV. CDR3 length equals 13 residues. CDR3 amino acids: CASSLSLADTQYF. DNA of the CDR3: TGTGCCAGCAGCTTATCGTTAGCAGATACGCAGTATTTT.